The clone carrying this TCR beta chain was found a few times. Other DNA sequences in this sample translate to the same CDR3. As originally analysed: Reference gene primers were amplified, and this amplification served to estimate nucleated cell counts. The data were produced by immunoSEQ multiplex PCR, yet TCRdb's version contains in-frame clones alone and is incomplete. V and J calls and clone size follow that table, whereas D and trimming were derived from the DNA. The sample shows 180,000 or so clones, about 81% of them seen only once. V shed 6 bases, J shed 7 bases, and the junction held 10 bases outside the gene matches. This CDR3 is 14 amino acids long. CDR1 MDHEN and CDR2 SYDVKM come from the germline V gene. The data were obtained in a study of blood T cell repertoires in COVID-19. In the study overall: Sources were T cells, B-cell-depleted T cells, or PBMCs; the material itself was cDNA or gDNA.

Enrolled during active infection, Seattle patients were then followed longitudinally. The clonotype was recovered from an elderly woman with COVID-19, enrolled during active disease. The sequencing sample was made of peripheral blood. The chain employs TRBV28 and TRBJ2-7, with 9 bases that match TRBD1. The CDR3 here is CASSFMGTGKEQYF. The DNA for the CDR3 is TGTGCCAGCAGCTTTATGGGGACAGGGAAAGAGCAGTACTTC.